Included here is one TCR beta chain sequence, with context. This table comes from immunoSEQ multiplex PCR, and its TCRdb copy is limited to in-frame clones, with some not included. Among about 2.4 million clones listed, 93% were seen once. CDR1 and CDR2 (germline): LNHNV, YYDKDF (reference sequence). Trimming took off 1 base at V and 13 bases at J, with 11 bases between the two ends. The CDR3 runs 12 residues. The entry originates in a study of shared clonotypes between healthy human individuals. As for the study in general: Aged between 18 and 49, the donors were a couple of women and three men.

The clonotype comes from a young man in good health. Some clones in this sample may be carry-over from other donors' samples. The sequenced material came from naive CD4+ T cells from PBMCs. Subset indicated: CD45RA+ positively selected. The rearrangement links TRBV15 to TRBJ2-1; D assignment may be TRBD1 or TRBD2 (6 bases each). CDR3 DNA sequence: TGTGCCACCAGCAGAGCCGGGGGCCACCAGTTCTTC. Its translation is CATSRAGGHQFF. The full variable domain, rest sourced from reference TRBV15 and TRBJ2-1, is DAMVIQNPRYQVTQFGKPVTLSCSQTLNHNVMYWYQQKSSQAPKLLFHYYDKDFNNEADTPDNFQSRRPNTSFCFLDIRSPGLGDTAMYLCATSRAGGHQFFGPGTRLTVL.